A selection of T cell receptor beta chains follows, all from one sample in a study of CD4 T cells in relation to SARS-CoV-2 and coronaviruses. Antigen specificity for these receptors is unknown. Here immunoSEQ multiplex PCR was the method, and the copy in TCRdb shows in-frame clones only, minus some. This sample has some 44,000 clones, with roughly 80% found just once. The sequenced sample was naive CD4+ T cells from PBMCs, cultured in vitro. These receptor sequences come from an adult with COVID-19. Each CDR3 is given with its conserved first and last residue. The D gene is left open where the match is weak. Only part of the rows carry a size: once, few, many, or a class if the clone is expanded.

TRBD2 | NA | TRBJ2-3 | TRBV19 | TGTGCCAGTAGTAGCGGGAGGAAAGATACGCAGTATTTT | CASSSGRKDTQYF
TRBD1 | NA | TRBJ1-6 | TRBV28 | TGTGCCAGCAGTTCCACCGCCAGACAGGGTAGCTCCTATAATTCACCCCTCCACTTT | CASSSTARQGSSYNSPLHF
NA | NA | TRBJ2-5 | TRBV9 | TGTGCCAGCACCGACGGACTCAAAGAGACCCAGTACTTC | CASTDGLKETQYF
NA | NA | TRBJ1-4 | TRBV25-1 | TGTGCCAGCAGTGAATCCCGGGGGGCCCGTGCTAATGAAAAACTGTTTTTT | CASSESRGARANEKLFF
NA | NA | TRBJ2-3 | TRBV2 | TGTGCCAGCAGTGAACCACTGAATACGCAGTATTTT | CASSEPLNTQYF
TRBD2 | NA | TRBJ2-2 | TRBV7-2 | TGTGCCAGCAGCAGACGGGCTAGCGGGAGGGGAGCGGGCACCGGGGAGCTGTTTTTT | CASSRRASGRGAGTGELFF
TRBD1 | NA | TRBJ2-3 | TRBV5-1 | TGCGCCAGCACCACGGACAGGGGTGACACAGATACGCAGTATTTT | CASTTDRGDTDTQYF
NA | NA | TRBJ1-1 | TRBV28 | TGTGCCAGCAGAACGCCGGGACGGGGGATGAACACTGAAGCTTTCTTT | CASRTPGRGMNTEAFF
TRBD1 | few | TRBJ2-1 | TRBV5-8 | TGTGCCAGCAGCCCGGGGGGTGGGACAGGGCCTTACGGGCAGTTCTTC | CASSPGGGTGPYGQFF
NA | once | TRBJ1-2 | TRBV5-4 | TGTGCCAGCAGCGATACAGGGTACGGCTACACCTTC | CASSDTGYGYTF
NA | few | TRBJ1-5 | TRBV15 | TGTGCCACCAGCAGAGATTTTCAGCCCCAGCATTTT | CATSRDFQPQHF